In its sample, the clone carrying this T cell receptor beta chain was seen a few times. Its specificity is not known. The assay was immunoSEQ multiplex PCR, and TCRdb's table has in-frame clones only and misses some. The table records roughly 13,000 clones, 52% of them present only once. This entry is derived from a study of cytotoxic CD8 clonotypes in ibrutinib-treated CLL. For the study at large: Response samples were obtained once patients had received a median approximately 11 months of treatment, range 6 to 36.

Trimming shortened V by 6 bases and J by 2 bases, and 13 bases separated the two germline ends. Germline CDR1 is LNHDA and CDR2 is SQIVND (reference sequence). The CDR3 extends over 14 amino acids. Study outcomes and limitations: Baseline clonality, above age-matched healthy donor levels, tracked circulating CD8+ T-cell counts. Clonality was elevated at ibrutinib response and had returned toward baseline at progression.

The rearrangement joins TRBV19 to TRBJ1-2, with D perhaps matching TRBD1 (5 bases). This TCR was sampled from a human donor with chronic lymphocytic leukemia. The source material was PBMCs, sampled at an approximately 22-month disease-progression time point, from a patient treated with ibrutinib. The CDR3 coding sequence is TGTGCCAGTAGCCTGATGGGACGGAACTATGGCTACACCTTC. It specifies CASSLMGRNYGYTF.